This TCR beta chain came from a study of OX40 agonist ivuxolimab in advanced cancers. As for the study more broadly: Ivuxolimab was a fully human IgG2 agonistic monoclonal antibody targeting the costimulatory receptor OX40 (CD134). The purpose of peripheral TCRbeta sequencing was to test whether ivuxolimab changed TCR sequence diversity and led to clonal T-cell expansion. Three dose-escalation patients achieved partial responses, one with hepatocellular carcinoma and two with cutaneous melanoma. The paper describes the monotherapy dose-escalation part (N of about 50 patients) of the phase I trial of ivuxolimab. Intravenous ivuxolimab was administered to patients every 2 weeks at six dose levels: 0.01, 0.1, 0.3, 1.5, 3 and 10 mg/kg. Of the roughly 51 patients in dose escalation, about 20 had hepatocellular carcinoma, some 15 had melanoma, 9 had renal cell carcinoma and 9 had head and neck cancer. A male proportion of nearly 85% and a mean age of approximately 55 years, ranging from about 23 to 79, were recorded for the dose-escalation cohort. Prior anti-PD-1, anti-PD-L1 or anti-CTLA-4 therapy was permitted, and less than 45% of dose-escalation patients had received checkpoint inhibitors. General conclusions and limits of the study: After ivuxolimab, more expanded clones were found on average in CD8+ T cells than in CD4+ T cells. Low levels of normalized T-cell clonal expansion were also seen in some patients who did not respond. Antigen specificity was not determined for the clonally expanded peripheral T cells. In the 0.1-3.0 mg/kg groups, partial responders were among the patients with the lowest normalized peripheral clonal expansion, particularly in CD8+ T cells. At doses from 0.1 to 3.0 mg/kg, clonal expansion was seen in both CD4+ and CD8+ blood T cells between baseline and week 6.

The trial excluded patients who had a history of autoimmune disease or were on systemic immunosuppression. In every dose cohort, peripheral blood was drawn for TCR sequencing at baseline, cycle 4 day 1, and cycle 7 day 1. Samples came from an open-label, multicenter, first-in-human phase I dose-escalation trial of ivuxolimab. The trial enrolled adults with locally advanced or metastatic head and neck squamous cell, hepatocellular, melanoma or renal cell carcinoma. Before TCR sequencing, CD4+ and CD8+ T cells were separately sorted from peripheral blood. To sequence the TCRbeta CDR3 region, genomic DNA was isolated from the sorted cells. The immunoSEQ Assay was used for sequencing of TCRbeta CDR3 regions. The table was pulled from immuneACCESS by TCRdb, which kept in-frame rearrangements only. Such tables lose some clones; where checked, under half of the loss comes from unresolved V genes, and the rest has no known cause. In this sample the table shows roughly 72,000 clones, approximately 81% of which occur a single time. 5% of the sample belongs to the ten largest clones.

Remarks on this clone: Its binding antigen is unknown. No base quality values were provided; no much bigger clone lies one nucleotide off.

CDR1 and CDR2, per the germline V gene (reference sequence), are MNHEY and SMNVEV. The junction carries 12 bases between V and J, which are trimmed by 5 bases and 7 bases respectively. From the cysteine through the phenylalanine, the CDR3 covers 14 amino acids. Just CDR3 DNA is preserved here, 42 bases in frame from base 1. The chain is assembled from TRBV27 and TRBJ1-6; no D gene can be assigned with confidence. The clonotype originates from an adult with an advanced solid tumor such as melanoma, head and neck, liver or kidney cancer. Sequenced material: CD4+ or CD8+ T cells sorted from blood, taken in a trial of the OX40 agonist ivuxolimab. CDR3 protein: CASSPGEANSPLHF. The sequenced DNA is TGTGCCAGCAGTCCGGGAGAGGCAAATTCACCCCTCCACTTT.